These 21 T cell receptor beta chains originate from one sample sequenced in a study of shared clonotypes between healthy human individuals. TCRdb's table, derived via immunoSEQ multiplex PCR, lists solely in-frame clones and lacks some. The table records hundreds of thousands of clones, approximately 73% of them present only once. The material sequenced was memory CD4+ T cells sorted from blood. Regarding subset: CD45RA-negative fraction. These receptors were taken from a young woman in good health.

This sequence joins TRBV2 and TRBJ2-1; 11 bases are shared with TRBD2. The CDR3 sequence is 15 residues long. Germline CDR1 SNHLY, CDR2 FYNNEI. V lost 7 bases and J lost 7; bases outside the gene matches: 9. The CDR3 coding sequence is TGTGCCAGCACCAAACTAGCGGGAGTTCCAAATGAGCAGTTCTTC. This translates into CASTKLAGVPNEQFF.

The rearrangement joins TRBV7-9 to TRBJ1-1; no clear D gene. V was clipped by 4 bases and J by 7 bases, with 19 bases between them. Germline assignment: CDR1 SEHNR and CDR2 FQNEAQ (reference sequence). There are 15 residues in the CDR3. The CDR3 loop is CASSYRATSGVEAFF. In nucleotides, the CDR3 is TGTGCCAGCAGCTACCGGGCCACCAGCGGGGTTGAAGCTTTCTTT.

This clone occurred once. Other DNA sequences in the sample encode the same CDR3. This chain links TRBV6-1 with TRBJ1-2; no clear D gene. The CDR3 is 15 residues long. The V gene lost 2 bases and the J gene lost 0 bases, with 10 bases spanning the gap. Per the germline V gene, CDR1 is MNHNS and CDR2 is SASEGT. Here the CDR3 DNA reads TGTGCCAGCAGTGAATCTCCTTTAGCTAACTATGGCTACACCTTC. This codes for CASSESPLANYGYTF.

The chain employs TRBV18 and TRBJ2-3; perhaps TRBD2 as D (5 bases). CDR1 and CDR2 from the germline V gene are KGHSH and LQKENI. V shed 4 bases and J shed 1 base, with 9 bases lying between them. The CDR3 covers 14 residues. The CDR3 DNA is TGTGCCAGCTCACGAGGGCAGGGCACAGATACGCAGTATTTT. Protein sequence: CASSRGQGTDTQYF.

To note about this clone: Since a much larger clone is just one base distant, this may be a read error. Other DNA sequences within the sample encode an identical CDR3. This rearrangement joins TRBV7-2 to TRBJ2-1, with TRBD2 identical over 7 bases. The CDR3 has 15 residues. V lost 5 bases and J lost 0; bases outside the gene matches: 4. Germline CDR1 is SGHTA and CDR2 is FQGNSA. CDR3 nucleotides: TGTGCCAGCAGCCCACAGCGGGACTCCTACAATGAGCAGTTCTTC. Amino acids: CASSPQRDSYNEQFF.

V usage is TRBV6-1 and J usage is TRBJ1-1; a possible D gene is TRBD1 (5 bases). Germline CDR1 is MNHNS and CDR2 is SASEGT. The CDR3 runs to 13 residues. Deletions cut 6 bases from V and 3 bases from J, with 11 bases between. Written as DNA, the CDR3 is TGTGCCAGCAGGACAGTCCTCCACACTGAAGCTTTCTTT. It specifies CASRTVLHTEAFF.

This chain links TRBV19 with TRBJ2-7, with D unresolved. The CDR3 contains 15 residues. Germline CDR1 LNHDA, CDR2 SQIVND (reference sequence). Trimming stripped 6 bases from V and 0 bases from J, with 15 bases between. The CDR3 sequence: CASRPGKGSSYEQYF. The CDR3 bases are TGTGCCAGTAGACCCGGCAAGGGCAGCTCCTACGAGCAGTACTTC.

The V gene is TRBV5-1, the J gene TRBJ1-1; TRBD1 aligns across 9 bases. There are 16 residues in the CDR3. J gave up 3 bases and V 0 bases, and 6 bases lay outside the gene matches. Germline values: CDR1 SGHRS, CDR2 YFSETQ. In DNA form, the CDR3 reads TGCGCCAGCAGCTTGGATACAGGGGGCGCCGACACTGAAGCTTTCTTT. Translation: CASSLDTGGADTEAFF.

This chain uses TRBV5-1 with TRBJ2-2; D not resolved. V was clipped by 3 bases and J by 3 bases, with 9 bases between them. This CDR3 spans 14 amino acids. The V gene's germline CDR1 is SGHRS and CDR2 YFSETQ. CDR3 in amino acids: CASSWARDTGELFF. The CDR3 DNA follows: TGCGCCAGCAGCTGGGCGCGTGACACCGGGGAGCTGTTTTTT.

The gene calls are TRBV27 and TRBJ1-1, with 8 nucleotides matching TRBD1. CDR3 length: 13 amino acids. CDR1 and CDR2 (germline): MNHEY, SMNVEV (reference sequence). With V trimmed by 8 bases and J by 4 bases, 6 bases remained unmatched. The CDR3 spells CASGDRGFTEAFF. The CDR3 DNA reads TGTGCCAGCGGTGACAGGGGTTTCACTGAAGCTTTCTTT.

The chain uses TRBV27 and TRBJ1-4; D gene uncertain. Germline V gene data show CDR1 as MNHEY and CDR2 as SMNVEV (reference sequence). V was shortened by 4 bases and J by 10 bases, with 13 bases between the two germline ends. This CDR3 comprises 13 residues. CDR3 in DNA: TGTGCCAGCAGTTCCGACTACTTAGGAAAACTGTTTTTT. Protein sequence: CASSSDYLGKLFF.

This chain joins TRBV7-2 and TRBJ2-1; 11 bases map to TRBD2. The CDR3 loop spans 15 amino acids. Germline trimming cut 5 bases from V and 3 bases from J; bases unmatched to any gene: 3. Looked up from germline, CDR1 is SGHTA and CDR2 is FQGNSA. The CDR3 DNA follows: TGTGCCAGCAGCCGAACTAGCGGGAGCTACAATGAGCAGTTCTTC. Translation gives CASSRTSGSYNEQFF.

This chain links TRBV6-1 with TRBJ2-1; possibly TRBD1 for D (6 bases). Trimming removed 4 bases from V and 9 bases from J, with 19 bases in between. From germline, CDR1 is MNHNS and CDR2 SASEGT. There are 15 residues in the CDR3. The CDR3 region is CASSGIQQGIGEQFF. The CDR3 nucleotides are TGTGCCAGCAGTGGGATCCAACAGGGTATTGGTGAGCAGTTCTTC.

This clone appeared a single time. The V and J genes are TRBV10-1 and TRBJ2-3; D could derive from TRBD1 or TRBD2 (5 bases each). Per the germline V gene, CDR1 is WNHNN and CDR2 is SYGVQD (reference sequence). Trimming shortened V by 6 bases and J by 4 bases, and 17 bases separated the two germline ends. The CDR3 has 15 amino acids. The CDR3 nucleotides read TGCGCCAGCAGCGGGCATCGGGACGTCGCAGATACGCAGTATTTT. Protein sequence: CASSGHRDVADTQYF.

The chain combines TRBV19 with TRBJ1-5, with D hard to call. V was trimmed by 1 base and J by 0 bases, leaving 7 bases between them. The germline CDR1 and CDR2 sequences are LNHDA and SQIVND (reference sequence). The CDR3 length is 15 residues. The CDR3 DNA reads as TGTGCCAGTAGTATAGTGGCCAGTAGCAATCAGCCCCAGCATTTT. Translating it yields CASSIVASSNQPQHF.

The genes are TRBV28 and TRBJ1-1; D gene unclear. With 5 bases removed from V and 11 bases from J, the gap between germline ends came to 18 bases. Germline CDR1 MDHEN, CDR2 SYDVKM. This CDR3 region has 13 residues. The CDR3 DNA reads TGTGCCAGCAGTCGATATTTTGGGGAAAACGCTTTCTTT. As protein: CASSRYFGENAFF. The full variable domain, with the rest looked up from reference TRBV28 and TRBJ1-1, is DVKVTQSSRYLVKRTGEKVFLECVQDMDHENMFWYRQDPGLGLRLIYFSYDVKMKEKGDIPEGYSVSREKKERFSLILESASTNQTSMYLCASSRYFGENAFFGQGTRLTVV.

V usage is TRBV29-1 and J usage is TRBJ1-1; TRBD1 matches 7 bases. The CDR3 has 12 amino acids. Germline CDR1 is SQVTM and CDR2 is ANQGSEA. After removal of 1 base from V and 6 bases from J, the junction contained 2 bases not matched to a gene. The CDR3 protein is CSVEATGAEAFF. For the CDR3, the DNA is TGCAGCGTTGAAGCTACAGGGGCTGAAGCTTTCTTT.

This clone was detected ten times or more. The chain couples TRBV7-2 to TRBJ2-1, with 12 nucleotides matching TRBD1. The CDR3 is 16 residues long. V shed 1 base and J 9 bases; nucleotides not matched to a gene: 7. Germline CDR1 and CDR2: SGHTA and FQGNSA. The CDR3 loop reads CASSLVGDRGLGEQFF. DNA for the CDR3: TGTGCCAGCAGCTTAGTAGGGGACAGGGGGCTTGGTGAGCAGTTCTTC.

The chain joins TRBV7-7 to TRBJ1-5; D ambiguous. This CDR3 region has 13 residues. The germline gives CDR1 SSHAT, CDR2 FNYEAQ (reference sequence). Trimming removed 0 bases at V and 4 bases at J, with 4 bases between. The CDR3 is CASSLAVNQPQHF. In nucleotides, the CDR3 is TGTGCCAGCAGCTTAGCTGTAAATCAGCCCCAGCATTTT.

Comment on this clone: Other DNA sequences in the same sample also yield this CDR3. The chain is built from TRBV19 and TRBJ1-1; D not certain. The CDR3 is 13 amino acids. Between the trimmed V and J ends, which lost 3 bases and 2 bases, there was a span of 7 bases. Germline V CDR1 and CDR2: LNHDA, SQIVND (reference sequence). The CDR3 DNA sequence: TGTGCCAGTAGTATGACACCTAACACTGAAGCTTTCTTT. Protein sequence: CASSMTPNTEAFF. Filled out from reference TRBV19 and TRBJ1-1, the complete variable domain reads DGGITQSPKYLFRKEGQNVTLSCEQNLNHDAMYWYRQDPGQGLRLIYYSQIVNDFQKGDIAEGYSVSREKKESFPLTVTSAQKNPTAFYLCASSMTPNTEAFFGQGTRLTVV.

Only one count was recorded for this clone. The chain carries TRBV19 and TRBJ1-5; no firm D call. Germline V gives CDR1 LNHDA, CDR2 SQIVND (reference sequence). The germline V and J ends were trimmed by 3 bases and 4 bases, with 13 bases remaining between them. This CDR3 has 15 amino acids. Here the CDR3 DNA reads TGTGCCAGTAGTATGGGGTGGGAACGAAATCAGCCCCAGCATTTT. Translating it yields CASSMGWERNQPQHF.